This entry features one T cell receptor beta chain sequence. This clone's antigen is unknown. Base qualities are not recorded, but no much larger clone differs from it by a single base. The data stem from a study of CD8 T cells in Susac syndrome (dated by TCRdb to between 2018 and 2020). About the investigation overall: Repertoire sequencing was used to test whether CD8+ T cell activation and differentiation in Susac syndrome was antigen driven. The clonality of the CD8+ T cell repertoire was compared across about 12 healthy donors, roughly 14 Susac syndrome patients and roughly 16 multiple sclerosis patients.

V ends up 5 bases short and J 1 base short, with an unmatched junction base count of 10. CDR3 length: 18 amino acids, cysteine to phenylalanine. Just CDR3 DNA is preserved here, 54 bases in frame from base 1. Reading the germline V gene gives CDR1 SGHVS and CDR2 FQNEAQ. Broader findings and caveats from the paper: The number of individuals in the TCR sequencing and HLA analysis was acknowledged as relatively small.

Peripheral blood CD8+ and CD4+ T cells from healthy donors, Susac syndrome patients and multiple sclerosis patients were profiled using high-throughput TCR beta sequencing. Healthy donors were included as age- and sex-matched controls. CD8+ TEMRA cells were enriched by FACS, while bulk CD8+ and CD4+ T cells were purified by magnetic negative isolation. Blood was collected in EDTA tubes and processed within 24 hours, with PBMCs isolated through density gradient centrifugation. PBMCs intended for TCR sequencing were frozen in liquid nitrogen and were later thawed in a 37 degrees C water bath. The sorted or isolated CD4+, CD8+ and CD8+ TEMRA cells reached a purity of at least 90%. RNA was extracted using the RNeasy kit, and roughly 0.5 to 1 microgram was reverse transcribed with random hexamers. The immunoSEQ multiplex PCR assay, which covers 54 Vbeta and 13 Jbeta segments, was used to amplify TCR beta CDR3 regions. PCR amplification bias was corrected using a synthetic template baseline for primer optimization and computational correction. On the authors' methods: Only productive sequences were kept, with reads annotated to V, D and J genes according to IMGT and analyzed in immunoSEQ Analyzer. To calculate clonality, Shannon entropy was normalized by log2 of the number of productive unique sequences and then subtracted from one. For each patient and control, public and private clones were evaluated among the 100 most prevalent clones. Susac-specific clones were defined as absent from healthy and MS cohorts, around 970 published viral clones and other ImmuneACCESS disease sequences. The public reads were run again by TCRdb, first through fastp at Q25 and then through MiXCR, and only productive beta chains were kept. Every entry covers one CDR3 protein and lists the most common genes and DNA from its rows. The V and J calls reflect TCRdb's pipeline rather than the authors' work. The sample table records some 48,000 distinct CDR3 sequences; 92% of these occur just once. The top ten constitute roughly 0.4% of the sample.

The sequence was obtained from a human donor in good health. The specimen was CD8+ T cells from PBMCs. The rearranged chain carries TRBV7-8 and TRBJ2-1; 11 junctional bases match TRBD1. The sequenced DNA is TGTGCCAGCAGCCTCCGGGACAGGGGGTTTTTATCCTACAATGAGCAGTTCTTC. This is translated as CASSLRDRGFLSYNEQFF.